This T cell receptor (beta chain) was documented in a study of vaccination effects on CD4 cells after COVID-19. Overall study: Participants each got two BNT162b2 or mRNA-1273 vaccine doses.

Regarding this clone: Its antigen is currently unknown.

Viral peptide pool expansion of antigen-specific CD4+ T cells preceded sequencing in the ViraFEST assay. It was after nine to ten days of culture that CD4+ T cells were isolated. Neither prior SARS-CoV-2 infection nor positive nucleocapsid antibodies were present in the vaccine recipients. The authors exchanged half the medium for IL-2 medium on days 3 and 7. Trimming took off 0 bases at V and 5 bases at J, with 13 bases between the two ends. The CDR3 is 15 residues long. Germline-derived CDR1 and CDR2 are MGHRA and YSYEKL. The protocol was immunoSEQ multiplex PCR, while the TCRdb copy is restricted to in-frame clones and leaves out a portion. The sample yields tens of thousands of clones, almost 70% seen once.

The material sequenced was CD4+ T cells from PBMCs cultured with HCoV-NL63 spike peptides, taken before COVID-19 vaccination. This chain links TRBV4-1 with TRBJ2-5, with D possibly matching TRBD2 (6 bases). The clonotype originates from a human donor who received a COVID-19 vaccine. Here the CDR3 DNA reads TGCGCCAGCAGCCAAGATATGTCGGGGGTTGAGACCCAGTACTTC. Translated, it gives CASSQDMSGVETQYF.